This TCR beta chain was recorded in a study of PD-1 blockade in mismatch repair-deficient tumors. General study findings and limits: Rapid post-treatment expansion, then contraction, generally preceding radiologic response, marked tumor-resident clones.

CDR1 SGHNT and CDR2 YENEEA come from the germline V gene. The V and J ends lost 5 bases and 5 bases respectively, with 10 bases between them. The CDR3 extends over 12 amino acids. TCRdb keeps only in-frame clones here, not all; method: immunoSEQ multiplex PCR. The profile shows 20,000 to 25,000 clones, about four fifths of them singletons. Note on this clone: As yet, its antigen is unknown.

This receptor was identified in an adult with mismatch repair-deficient cancer. The chain carries TRBV11-3 and TRBJ2-7; D perhaps matches TRBD1 (5 bases). The sequencing used peripheral blood, collected 2 weeks after starting pembrolizumab. DNA of the CDR3: TGTGCCAGCAGCGCACAGGCCCACGAGCAGTACTTC. It codes for CASSAQAHEQYF.